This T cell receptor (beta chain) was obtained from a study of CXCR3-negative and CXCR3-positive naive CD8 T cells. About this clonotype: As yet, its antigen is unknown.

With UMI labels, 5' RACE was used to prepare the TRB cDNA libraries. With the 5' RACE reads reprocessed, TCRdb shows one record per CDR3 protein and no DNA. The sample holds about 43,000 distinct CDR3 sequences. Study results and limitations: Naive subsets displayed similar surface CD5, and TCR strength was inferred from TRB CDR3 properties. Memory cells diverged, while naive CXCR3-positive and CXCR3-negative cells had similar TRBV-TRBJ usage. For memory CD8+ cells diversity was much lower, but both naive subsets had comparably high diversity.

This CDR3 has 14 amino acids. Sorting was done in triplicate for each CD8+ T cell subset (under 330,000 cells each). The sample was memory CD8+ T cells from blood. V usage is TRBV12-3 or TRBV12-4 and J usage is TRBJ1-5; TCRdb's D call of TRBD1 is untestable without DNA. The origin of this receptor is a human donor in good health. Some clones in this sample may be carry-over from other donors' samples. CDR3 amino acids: CASSRTGYNQPQHF.